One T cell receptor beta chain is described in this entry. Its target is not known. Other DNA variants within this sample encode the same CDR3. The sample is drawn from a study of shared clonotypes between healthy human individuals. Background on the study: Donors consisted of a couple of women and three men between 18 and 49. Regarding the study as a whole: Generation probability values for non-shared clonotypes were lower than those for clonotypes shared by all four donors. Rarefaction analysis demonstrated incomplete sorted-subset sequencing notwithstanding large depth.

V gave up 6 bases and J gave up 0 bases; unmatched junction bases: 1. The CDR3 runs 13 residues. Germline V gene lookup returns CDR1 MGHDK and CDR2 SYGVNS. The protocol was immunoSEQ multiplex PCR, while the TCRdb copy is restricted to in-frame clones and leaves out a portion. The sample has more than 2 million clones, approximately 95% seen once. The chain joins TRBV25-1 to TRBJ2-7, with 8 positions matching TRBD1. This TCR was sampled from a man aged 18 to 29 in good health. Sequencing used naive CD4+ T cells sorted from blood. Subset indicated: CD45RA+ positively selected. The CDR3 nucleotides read TGTGCCAGCAGAGGACAGGGCTCCTACGAGCAGTACTTC. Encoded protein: CASRGQGSYEQYF.